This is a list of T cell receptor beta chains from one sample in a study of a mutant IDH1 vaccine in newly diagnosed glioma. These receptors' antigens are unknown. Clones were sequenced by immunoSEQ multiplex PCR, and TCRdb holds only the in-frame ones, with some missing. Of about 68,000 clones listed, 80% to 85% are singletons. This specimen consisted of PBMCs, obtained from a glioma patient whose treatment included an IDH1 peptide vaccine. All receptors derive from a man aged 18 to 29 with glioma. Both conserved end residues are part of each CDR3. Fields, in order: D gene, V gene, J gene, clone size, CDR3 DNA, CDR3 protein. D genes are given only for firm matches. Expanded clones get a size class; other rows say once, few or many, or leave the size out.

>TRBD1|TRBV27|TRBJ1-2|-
TGTGCCAGCAGCCAAACGCAGGGGGACTATGGCTACACCTTC
CASSQTQGDYGYTF
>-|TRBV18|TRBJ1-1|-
TGTGCCAGCTCACAAACTGACCTATCTGTGGGCGCTGAAGCTTTCTTT
CASSQTDLSVGAEAFF
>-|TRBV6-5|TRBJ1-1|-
TGTGCCAGCTACCTCAGGTGGACTGAAGCTTTCTTT
CASYLRWTEAFF
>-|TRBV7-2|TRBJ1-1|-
TGTGCCAGCAGCCTGTGGGGGAACACTGAAGCTTTCTTT
CASSLWGNTEAFF
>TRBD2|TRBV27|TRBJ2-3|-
TGTGCCAGCAGTTTATCGGGACTAAATACGCAGTATTTT
CASSLSGLNTQYF
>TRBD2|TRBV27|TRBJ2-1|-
TGTGCCAGCAGTATGCGGGGGGCTCCCTACAATGAGCAGTTCTTC
CASSMRGAPYNEQFF
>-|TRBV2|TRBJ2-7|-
TGTGCCAGCAGAGTATGGCAGGGTGGGACCTACGAGCAGTACTTC
CASRVWQGGTYEQYF
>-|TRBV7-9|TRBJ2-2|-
TGTGCCAGCAGCTTCGCCTCCCCATACAGGGAAAGATCCACCGGGGAGCTGTTTTTT
CASSFASPYRERSTGELFF
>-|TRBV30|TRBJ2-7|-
TGTGCCTGGGAGAGGTACTACGAGCAGTACTTC
CAWERYYEQYF
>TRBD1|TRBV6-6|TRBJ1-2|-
TGTGCCAGCAGTTACTCGCAGGGGGGAGTTAACTATGGCTACACCTTC
CASSYSQGGVNYGYTF
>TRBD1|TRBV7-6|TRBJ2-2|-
TGTGCCAGCAGCTTACCGGACAGGGGAACCGGGGAGCTGTTTTTT
CASSLPDRGTGELFF
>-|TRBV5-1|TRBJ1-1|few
TGCGCCAGCAGCTTGGTATCTGGGTTGAACACTGAAGCTTTCTTT
CASSLVSGLNTEAFF
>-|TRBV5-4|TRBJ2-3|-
TGTGCCAGCAAGCTAGCTGATGGGGCCCTTCGAAGCGGTACGCAGTATTTT
CASKLADGALRSGTQYF
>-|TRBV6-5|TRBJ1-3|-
TGTGCCAGCAGTTACTCGATGGGTTTTTCGGGAAACACCATATATTTT
CASSYSMGFSGNTIYF
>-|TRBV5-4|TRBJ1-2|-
TGTGCCAGCAGCTTATCCCTGTACGAGCTCGGTGGCTACACCTTC
CASSLSLYELGGYTF
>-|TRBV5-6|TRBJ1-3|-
TGTGCCAGCAGCTTGGCCCGACGGCCGGGGTCTGGAAACACCATATATTTT
CASSLARRPGSGNTIYF
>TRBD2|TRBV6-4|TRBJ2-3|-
TGTGCCAGCAGTGAAACTAGCGGGAGGGCAGATACGCAGTATTTT
CASSETSGRADTQYF
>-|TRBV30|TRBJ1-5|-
TGTGCCTGGACCCATAGAACGGGCAATCAGCCCCAGCATTTT
CAWTHRTGNQPQHF
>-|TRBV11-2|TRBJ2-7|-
TGTGCCAGCAGCTCTTTAGACTGGGAGCAGTACTTC
CASSSLDWEQYF
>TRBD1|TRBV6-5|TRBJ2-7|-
TGTGCCAGCAGTTCGCCACGACAGGGCTCCTACGAGCAGTACTTC
CASSSPRQGSYEQYF
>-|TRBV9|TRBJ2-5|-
TGTGCCAGCAGCGTAGCTACGGGCTCCGGGGAGACCCAGTACTTC
CASSVATGSGETQYF
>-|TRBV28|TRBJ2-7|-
TGTGCCAGCTTAAACGGAGGGACAGTGGGAGAGAGATGGTACGAGCAGTACTTC
CASLNGGTVGERWYEQYF
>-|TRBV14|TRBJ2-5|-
TGTGCCAGCAGCCAACTCACAGGGTGGCAAGAGACCCAGTACTTC
CASSQLTGWQETQYF
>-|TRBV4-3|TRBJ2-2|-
TGCGCCAGCAGCCAAGACAGATCGAACACCGGGGAGCTGTTTTTT
CASSQDRSNTGELFF
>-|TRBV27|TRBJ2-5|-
TGTGCCAGCAAGTGGTCCAGGGCAGGGGCCCAAGAGACCCAGTACTTC
CASKWSRAGAQETQYF
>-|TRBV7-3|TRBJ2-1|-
TGTGCCAGCAGGAGGACATCGGACTACCCGAAGCAGTTCTTC
CASRRTSDYPKQFF
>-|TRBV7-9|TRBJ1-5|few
TGTGCCAGCAGCAACGAGATTCCCAATCAGCCCCAGCATTTT
CASSNEIPNQPQHF
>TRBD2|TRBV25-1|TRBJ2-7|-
TGTGCCAGCAGTGAAAGTCTAGCGGGATACGAGCAGTACTTC
CASSESLAGYEQYF
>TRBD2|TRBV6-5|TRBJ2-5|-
TGTGCCAGCAGTTACGATAGCGGGGGGGCAGGGGAGACCCAGTACTTC
CASSYDSGGAGETQYF
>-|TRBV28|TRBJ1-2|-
TGTGCCAGCAGTTTCCCCCCGGGGAGACTAAACTATGGCTACACCTTC
CASSFPPGRLNYGYTF
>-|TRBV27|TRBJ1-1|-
TGTGCCAGCAGCGCGATGTACCGGAACACTGAAGCTTTCTTT
CASSAMYRNTEAFF
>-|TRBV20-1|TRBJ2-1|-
TGCAGTGCTAAGGGACAATATGAGCAGTTCTTC
CSAKGQYEQFF
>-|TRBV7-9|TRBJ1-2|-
TGTGCCAGCAGCAAGGGGGGCGGGGATGGCTACACCTTC
CASSKGGGDGYTF
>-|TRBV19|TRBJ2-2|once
TGTGCCAGTAGTATTTCGGGGGCGCCCACCGGGGAGCTGTTTTTT
CASSISGAPTGELFF
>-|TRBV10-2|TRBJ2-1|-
TGCGCCAGCAGTGAGAATCCAGGGAATGAGCAGTTCTTC
CASSENPGNEQFF
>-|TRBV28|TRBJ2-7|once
TGTGCCAGCAGTCGGCGGGGACAGAGTTACGAGCAGTACTTC
CASSRRGQSYEQYF
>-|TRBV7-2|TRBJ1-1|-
TGTGCCAGCAGCTTGGGGGTTTGGAGGAACACTGAAGCTTTCTTT
CASSLGVWRNTEAFF
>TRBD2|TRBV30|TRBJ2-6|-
TGTGCCTGGAGTCACCTACTACTAGCGGGAGAATCTGGGGCCAACGTCCTGACTTTC
CAWSHLLLAGESGANVLTF
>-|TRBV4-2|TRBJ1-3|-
TGTGCCAGCAGCCAGCCCGGGGGGAAGGTTGGAAACACCATATATTTT
CASSQPGGKVGNTIYF
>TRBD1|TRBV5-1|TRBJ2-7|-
TGCGCCAGCAGCTTGGCCGGGACAGGTGGATACGAGCAGTACTTC
CASSLAGTGGYEQYF
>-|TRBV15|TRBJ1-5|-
TGTGCCACCAGCAGAGATACCGGCCTCAATCAGCCCCAGCATTTT
CATSRDTGLNQPQHF
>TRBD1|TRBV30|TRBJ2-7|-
TGTGCCTGGAGTAACTATCGGACAGGAGAGCAGTACTTC
CAWSNYRTGEQYF
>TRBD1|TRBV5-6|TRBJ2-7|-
TGTGCCAGCAGCGCCCGGGACAGCCGCTCCTACGAGCAGTACTTC
CASSARDSRSYEQYF
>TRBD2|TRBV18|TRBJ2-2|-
TGTGCCAGCTCACCAATAGCGGGAGGATCTACCGGGGAGCTGTTTTTT
CASSPIAGGSTGELFF
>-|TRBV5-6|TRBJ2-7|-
TGTGCCAGCAGCTTGGCCTACTTTAGCTACGAGCAGTACTTC
CASSLAYFSYEQYF
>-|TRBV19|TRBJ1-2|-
TGTGCCAGTAGTAAGAGGCAGGGTGCCAACTATGGCTACACCTTC
CASSKRQGANYGYTF
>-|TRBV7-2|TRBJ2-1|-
TGTGCCAGCAGCTTCAATGAGCAGTTCTTC
CASSFNEQFF
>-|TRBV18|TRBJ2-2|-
TGTGCCAGCTCACCCCAGGGTGGTGCCGGGGAGCTGTTTTTT
CASSPQGGAGELFF
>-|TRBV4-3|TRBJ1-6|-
TGCGCCAGCAGATCGGACGGTAGCTCCTATAATTCACCCCTCCACTTT
CASRSDGSSYNSPLHF
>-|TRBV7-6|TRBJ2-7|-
TGTGCCAGCAGCTTGGGAGTGGGCTACGAGCAGTACTTC
CASSLGVGYEQYF
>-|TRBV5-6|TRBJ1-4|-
TGTGCCAGCAGCTTGTATCGGCGCCCGGGTGAAAAACTGTTTTTT
CASSLYRRPGEKLFF
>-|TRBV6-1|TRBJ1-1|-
TGTGCCAGCTCATTGGCGAACACTGAAGCTTTCTTT
CASSLANTEAFF